This T cell receptor (beta chain) derives from a study of blood T cell repertoires in COVID-19. The overall study: Both acute and convalescent COVID-19 samples were obtained from the United States, Italy and Spain.

After removal of 4 bases from V and 5 bases from J, the junction contained 7 bases not matched to a gene. Germline-derived CDR1 and CDR2 are LNHDA and SQIVND (reference sequence). The CDR3 sequence is 16 residues long. Assay used: immunoSEQ multiplex PCR; TCRdb lists only in-frame clones, some missing. The repertoire holds under 250,000 clones, with under 85% as singletons. Source material: PBMCs or T cells enriched from blood (not recorded which). The clonotype was recovered from a man aged 55 to 70 who had recovered from COVID-19. The chain is built from TRBV19 and TRBJ2-3; TRBD1 aligns across 12 bases. The CDR3 DNA is TGTGCCAGTAGTAAACCGGGACAGGGGGCGGGAGATACGCAGTATTTT. As protein: CASSKPGQGAGDTQYF.